Below, 11 T cell receptor beta chains from the same sample are listed, as sequenced in a study of vaccination and CD4 T cells after COVID-19. This sample's treatment: roughly 11-day PBMC culture with coronavirus spike peptide pools or control peptides (ViraFEST assay). Scientists ran DNA taken from cultured CD4+ T cells through the Oncomine TCR Beta short-read assay for sequencing. Using its own MiXCR run on the PCR reads, TCRdb lists one record per CDR3 protein. The data show about 23,000 distinct CDR3 sequences, with 40% to 50% seen just once and about a fifth held by the top ten. No antigens are known for them. Sample: CD4+ T cells from blood, cultured in vitro, taken before SARS-CoV-2 vaccination. The source of these receptors is a human donor who received a COVID-19 vaccine.

CDR3: CASSQERGSSYNEQFF. The CDR3 DNA sequence: TGTGCCAGCAGCCAAGAGAGGGGGAGCTCCTACAATGAGCAGTTCTTC. This chain connects TRBV4-2 to TRBJ2-1; D might be TRBD1 (6 bases). Trimming removed 0 bases from V and 0 bases from J, with 9 bases in between. Looked up from germline, CDR1 is LGHNA and CDR2 is YNFKEQ. The CDR3 contains 16 residues.

The chain joins TRBV4-1 to TRBJ2-5; possible D gene TRBD1, 6 bases. The CDR3 consists of 15 residues. Germline loops: CDR1 MGHRA, CDR2 YSYEKL. With 1 base removed from V and 2 bases from J, the gap between germline ends came to 11 bases. The DNA for the CDR3 is TGCGCCAGCAGCCAAGTGGGACACTCTCAAGAGACCCAGTACTTC. It is translated as CASSQVGHSQETQYF.

The J gene is TRBJ2-3, the V gene TRBV12-3 or TRBV12-4, with D possibly TRBD2 on 5 matching bases. The CDR3 contains 14 residues. Trimming removed 4 bases from V and 5 bases from J, with 13 bases in between. In DNA form, the CDR3 reads TGTGCCAGCAGTTCCGGGGATGTTGGAGATACGCAGTATTTT. This sequence encodes CASSSGDVGDTQYF.

The V gene is TRBV20-1, the J gene TRBJ1-1; the D is unclear. V lost 0 bases to trimming and J lost 11 bases, with 13 bases between them. Germline lookup yields CDR1 DFQATT and CDR2 SNEGSKA (reference sequence). This CDR3 contains 12 residues. This CDR3 reads CSAREGGEWAFF. As DNA, the CDR3 is TGCAGTGCTAGAGAGGGTGGGGAGTGGGCTTTCTTT.

This clonotype was picked up a small number of times. The chain combines TRBV30 with TRBJ1-2, with D possibly TRBD1 on 6 matching bases. In germline, CDR1 is GTSNPN, CDR2 SVGIG (reference sequence). The germline V and J ends were trimmed by 8 bases and 2 bases, with 15 bases remaining between them. This CDR3 has 13 amino acids. This CDR3 is CAGNRVENYGYTF. The CDR3 nucleotides are TGTGCCGGTAACAGGGTAGAAAACTATGGCTACACCTTC.

The rearrangement links TRBV20-1 to TRBJ1-2; tentatively, D is TRBD1 (6 bases). Germline V gene sequence: CDR1 DFQATT, CDR2 SNEGSKA (reference sequence). The V end was cut by 1 base, the J end by 4 bases, with 10 bases between. The CDR3 has 13 amino acids. In DNA, the CDR3 is TGCAGTGCTAGAGTCGACAGGAGCTATGGCTACACCTTC. Translation gives CSARVDRSYGYTF.

The V call is TRBV5-1, the J call TRBJ2-5; D may be TRBD1 (5 bases). CDR3 length: 13 amino acids. The ends were cut back, 2 bases at V and 4 bases at J, with 9 bases in the middle. Germline V CDR1 and CDR2: SGHRS, YFSETQ. This CDR3 is CASSFGARETQYF. The CDR3 bases are TGCGCCAGCAGCTTTGGGGCGAGAGAGACCCAGTACTTC. The variable domain in full, with the rest retrieved from reference TRBV5-1 and TRBJ2-5, is KAGVTQTPRYLIKTRGQQVTLSCSPISGHRSVSWYQQTPGQGLQFLFEYFSETQRNKGNFPGRFSGRQFSNSRSEMNVSTLELGDSALYLCASSFGARETQYFGPGTRLLVL.

The V and J genes are TRBV27 and TRBJ1-5; 9 nucleotides match TRBD1. The CDR3 sequence is 20 residues long. V lost 2 bases and J lost 0; bases outside the gene matches: 14. In germline, CDR1 is MNHEY, CDR2 SMNVEV (reference sequence). Written as DNA, the CDR3 is TGTGCCAGCAGTTTACCTCACGGGACAGGGATAGGGTATAGCAATCAGCCCCAGCATTTT. Translated: CASSLPHGTGIGYSNQPQHF.

The chain recombines TRBV11-3 with TRBJ2-3, with 11 bases matching TRBD1. CDR1 and CDR2 from the germline V gene are SGHNT and YENEEA. CDR3 length equals 19 residues. V shed 5 bases and J 3 bases; nucleotides not matched to a gene: 16. In nucleotides, the CDR3 is TGTGCCAGCAGCCCCCTACCCGGGACAGGGGGGATTTTAACAGATACGCAGTATTTT. Amino acids: CASSPLPGTGGILTDTQYF.

The chain is built from TRBV6-1 and TRBJ1-2, with D maybe TRBD1 (5 bases). The CDR3 spans 14 residues. The germline V and J ends were trimmed by 4 bases and 6 bases, with 15 bases remaining between them. Germline V lookup: CDR1 MNHNS, CDR2 SASEGT. This CDR3 reads CASSATRQSNGYTF. The CDR3 bases are TGTGCCAGCAGTGCTACCCGACAGAGCAATGGCTACACCTTC.

This chain links TRBV27 with TRBJ1-2; TRBD1 matches 10 bases. Germline CDR1 MNHEY, CDR2 SMNVEV (reference sequence). The CDR3 covers 13 residues. Losses at the gene ends were 6 bases for V and 4 bases for J; bases not matched to a gene: 2. CDR3 sequence reads: CASRGQGIYGYTF. Here the CDR3 DNA reads TGTGCCAGCAGGGGACAGGGGATCTATGGCTACACCTTC.